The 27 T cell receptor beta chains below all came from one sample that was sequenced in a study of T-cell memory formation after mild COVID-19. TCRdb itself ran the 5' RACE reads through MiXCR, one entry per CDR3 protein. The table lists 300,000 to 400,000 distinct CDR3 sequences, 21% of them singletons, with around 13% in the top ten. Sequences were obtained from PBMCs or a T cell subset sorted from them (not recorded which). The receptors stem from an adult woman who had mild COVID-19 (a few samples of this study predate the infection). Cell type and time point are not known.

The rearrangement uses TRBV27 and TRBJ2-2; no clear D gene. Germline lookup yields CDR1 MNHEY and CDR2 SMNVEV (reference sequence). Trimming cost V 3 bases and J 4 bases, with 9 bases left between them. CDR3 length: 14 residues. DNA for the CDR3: TGTGCCAGCAGTTTTTACTCCGGCACCGGGGAGCTGTTTTTT. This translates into CASSFYSGTGELFF.

In nucleotides, the CDR3 is TGTGCCAGCAGTTTATTGGTAGGCCCGGGGGGGGAGCAGTACTTC. Protein product: CASSLLVGPGGEQYF. The genes are TRBV12-3 or TRBV12-4 and TRBJ2-7; 8 nucleotides agree with TRBD2. Trimming at V came to 2 bases and at J to 7 bases, leaving 10 bases not matched to a gene. The CDR3 sequence is 15 residues long.

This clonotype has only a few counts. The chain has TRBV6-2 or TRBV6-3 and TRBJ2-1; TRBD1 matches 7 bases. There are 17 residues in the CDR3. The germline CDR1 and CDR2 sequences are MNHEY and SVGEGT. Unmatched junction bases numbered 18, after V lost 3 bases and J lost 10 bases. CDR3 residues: CASSYSPRGNSNREQFF. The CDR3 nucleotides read TGTGCCAGCAGTTATTCCCCCAGGGGGAACTCCAATCGCGAGCAGTTCTTC.

The CDR3 sequence: CATSRNHRVQVPTF. In DNA, the CDR3 is TGTGCCACCAGCAGAAACCATCGGGTGCAGGTGCCCACCTTC. The chain combines TRBV15 with TRBJ1-2; D ambiguous. CDR3 length: 14 amino acids. Germline values: CDR1 LNHNV, CDR2 YYDKDF (reference sequence). With 2 bases removed from V and 13 bases from J, the gap between germline ends came to 20 bases.

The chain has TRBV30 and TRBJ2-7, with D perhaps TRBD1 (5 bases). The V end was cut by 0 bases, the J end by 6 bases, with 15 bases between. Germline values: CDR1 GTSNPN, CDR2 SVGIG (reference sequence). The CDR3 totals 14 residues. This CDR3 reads CAWSVVGERSEQYF. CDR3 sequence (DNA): TGTGCCTGGAGTGTGGTAGGGGAAAGAAGCGAGCAGTACTTC.

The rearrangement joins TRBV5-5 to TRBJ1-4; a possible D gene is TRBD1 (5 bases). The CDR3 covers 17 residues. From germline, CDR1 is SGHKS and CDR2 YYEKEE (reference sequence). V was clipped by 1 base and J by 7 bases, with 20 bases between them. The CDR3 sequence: CASSLWGILAPREKLFF. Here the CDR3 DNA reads TGTGCCAGCAGCTTGTGGGGCATTTTAGCCCCGCGTGAAAAACTGTTTTTT. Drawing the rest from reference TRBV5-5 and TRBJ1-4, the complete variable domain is DAGVTQSPTHLIKTRGQQVTLRCSPISGHKSVSWYQQVLGQGPQFIFQYYEKEERGRGNFPDRFSARQFPNYSSELNVNALLLGDSALYLCASSLWGILAPREKLFFGSGTQLSVL.

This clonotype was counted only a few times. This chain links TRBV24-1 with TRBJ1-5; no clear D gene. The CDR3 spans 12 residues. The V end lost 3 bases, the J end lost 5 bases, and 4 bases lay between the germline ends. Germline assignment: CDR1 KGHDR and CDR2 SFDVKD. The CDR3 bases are TGTGCCACCAGTGATCAAGATCAGCCCCAGCATTTT. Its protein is CATSDQDQPQHF.

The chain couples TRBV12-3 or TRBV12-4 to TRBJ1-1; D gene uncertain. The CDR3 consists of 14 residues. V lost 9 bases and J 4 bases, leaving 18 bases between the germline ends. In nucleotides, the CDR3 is TGTGCCAGTGACATGGCGGGCGCGGGCACTGAAGCTTTCTTT. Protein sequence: CASDMAGAGTEAFF.

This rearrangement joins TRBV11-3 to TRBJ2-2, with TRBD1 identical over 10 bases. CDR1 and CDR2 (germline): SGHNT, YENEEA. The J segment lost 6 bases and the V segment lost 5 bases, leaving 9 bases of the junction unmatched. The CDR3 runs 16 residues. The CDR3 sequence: CASSTRTGGKAGELFF. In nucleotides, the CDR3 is TGTGCCAGCAGCACGCGGACAGGGGGAAAGGCCGGGGAGCTGTTTTTT.

CDR3 nucleotide sequence: TGTGCCAGCAGTTACTTTGGGACGGACCAAGAGACCCAGTACTTC. Translated: CASSYFGTDQETQYF. The chain couples TRBV6-5 to TRBJ2-5; D tentatively reads TRBD1 or TRBD2 (5 bases each). CDR3 length: 15 amino acids. Germline loops: CDR1 MNHEY, CDR2 SVGAGI. Trimming took 1 base from V and 0 from J, leaving 9 bases between them.

CDR3 bases: TGCGCCAGCAGACCCGCCCCCGCCGTGTTAGATACGCAGTATTTT. Amino acids: CASRPAPAVLDTQYF. The V and J genes are TRBV5-1 and TRBJ2-3; no clear D. The V and J ends lost 5 bases and 5 bases respectively, with 18 bases between them. The CDR3 spans 15 residues. Germline CDR1 is SGHRS and CDR2 is YFSETQ.

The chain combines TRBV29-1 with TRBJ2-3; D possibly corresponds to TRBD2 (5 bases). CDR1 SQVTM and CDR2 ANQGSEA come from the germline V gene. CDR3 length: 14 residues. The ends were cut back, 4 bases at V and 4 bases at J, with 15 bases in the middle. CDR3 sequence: CSVVGVQGADTQYF. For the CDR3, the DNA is TGCAGCGTTGTGGGAGTCCAAGGCGCAGATACGCAGTATTTT.

The CDR3 nucleotides are TGTGCCAGCCGCCGACAGGCCAATCAGCCCCAGCATTTT. The encoded protein is CASRRQANQPQHF. The chain uses TRBV2 and TRBJ1-5; weak D call: TRBD1 (6 bases). Trimming left V 8 bases short and J 3 bases short, with 11 bases between. Germline V gene lookup returns CDR1 SNHLY and CDR2 FYNNEI. This CDR3 region has 13 residues.

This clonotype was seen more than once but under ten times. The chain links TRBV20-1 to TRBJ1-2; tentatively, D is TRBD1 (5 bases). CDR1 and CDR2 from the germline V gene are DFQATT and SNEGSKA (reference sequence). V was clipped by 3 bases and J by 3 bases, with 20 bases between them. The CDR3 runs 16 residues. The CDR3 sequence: CSASGFVQGNDYGYTF. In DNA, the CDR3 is TGCAGTGCTAGCGGGTTCGTCCAGGGTAATGACTATGGCTACACCTTC.

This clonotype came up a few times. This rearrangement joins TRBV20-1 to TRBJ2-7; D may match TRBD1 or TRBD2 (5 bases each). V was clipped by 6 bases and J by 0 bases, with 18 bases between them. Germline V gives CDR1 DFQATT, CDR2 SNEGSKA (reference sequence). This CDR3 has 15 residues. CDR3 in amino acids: CSAPWGGPSSYEQYF. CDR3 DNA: TGCAGTGCGCCGTGGGGCGGGCCGAGCTCCTACGAGCAGTACTTC.

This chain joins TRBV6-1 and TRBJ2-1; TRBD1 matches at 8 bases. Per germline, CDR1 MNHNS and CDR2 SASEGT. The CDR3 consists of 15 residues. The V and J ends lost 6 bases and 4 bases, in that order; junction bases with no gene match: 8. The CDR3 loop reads CASREFGTGYNEQFF. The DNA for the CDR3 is TGTGCCAGCAGAGAGTTCGGGACAGGTTACAATGAGCAGTTCTTC.

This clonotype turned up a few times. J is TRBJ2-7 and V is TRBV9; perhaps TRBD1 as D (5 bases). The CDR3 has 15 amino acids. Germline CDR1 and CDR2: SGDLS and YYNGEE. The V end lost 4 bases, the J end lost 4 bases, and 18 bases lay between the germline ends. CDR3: CASSSSSARVYEQYF. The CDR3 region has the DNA TGTGCCAGCAGCTCATCCTCCGCCAGGGTTTACGAGCAGTACTTC.

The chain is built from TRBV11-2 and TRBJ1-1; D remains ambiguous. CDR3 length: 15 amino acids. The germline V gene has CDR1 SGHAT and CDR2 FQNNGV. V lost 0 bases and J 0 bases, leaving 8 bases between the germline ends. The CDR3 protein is CASSLDTTLNTEAFF. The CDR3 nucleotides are TGTGCCAGCAGCTTAGATACGACACTGAACACTGAAGCTTTCTTT.

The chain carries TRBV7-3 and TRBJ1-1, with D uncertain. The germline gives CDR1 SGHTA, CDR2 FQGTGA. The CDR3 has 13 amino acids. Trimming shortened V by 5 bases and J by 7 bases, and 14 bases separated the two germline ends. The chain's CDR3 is CASSPGRAYEAFF. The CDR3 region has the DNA TGTGCCAGCAGCCCCGGAAGGGCCTATGAAGCTTTCTTT.

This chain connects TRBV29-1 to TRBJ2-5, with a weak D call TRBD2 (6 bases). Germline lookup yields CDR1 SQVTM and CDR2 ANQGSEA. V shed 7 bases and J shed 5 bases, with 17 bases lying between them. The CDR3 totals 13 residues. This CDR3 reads CSAGGFVVETQYF. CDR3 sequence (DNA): TGCAGCGCTGGGGGGTTCGTGGTGGAGACCCAGTACTTC.

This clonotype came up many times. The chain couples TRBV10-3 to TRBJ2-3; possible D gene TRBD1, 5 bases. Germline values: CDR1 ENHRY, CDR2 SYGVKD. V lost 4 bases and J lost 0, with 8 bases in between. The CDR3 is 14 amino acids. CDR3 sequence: CAISVQGSTDTQYF. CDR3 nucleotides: TGTGCCATCAGTGTTCAGGGAAGCACAGATACGCAGTATTTT.

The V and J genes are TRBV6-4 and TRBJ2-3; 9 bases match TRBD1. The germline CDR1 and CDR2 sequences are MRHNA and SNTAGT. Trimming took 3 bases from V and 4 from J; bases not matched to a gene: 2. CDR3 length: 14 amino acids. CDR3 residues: CASSEGQGADTQYF. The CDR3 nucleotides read TGTGCCAGCAGTGAGGGACAGGGAGCAGATACGCAGTATTTT.

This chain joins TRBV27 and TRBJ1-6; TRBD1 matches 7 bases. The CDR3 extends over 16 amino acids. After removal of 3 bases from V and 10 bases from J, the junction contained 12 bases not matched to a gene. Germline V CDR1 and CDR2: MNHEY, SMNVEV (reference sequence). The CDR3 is CASSLGQQKIYSPLHF. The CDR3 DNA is TGTGCCAGCAGTTTGGGACAGCAGAAAATCTACTCACCCCTCCACTTT.

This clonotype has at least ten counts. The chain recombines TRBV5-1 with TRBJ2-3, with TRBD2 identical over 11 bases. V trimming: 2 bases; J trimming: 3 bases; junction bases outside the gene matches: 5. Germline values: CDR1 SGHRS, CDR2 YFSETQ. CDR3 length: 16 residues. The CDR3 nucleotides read TGCGCCAGCAGCTTACCCCTAGCGGGAGGTACAGATACGCAGTATTTT. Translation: CASSLPLAGGTDTQYF.

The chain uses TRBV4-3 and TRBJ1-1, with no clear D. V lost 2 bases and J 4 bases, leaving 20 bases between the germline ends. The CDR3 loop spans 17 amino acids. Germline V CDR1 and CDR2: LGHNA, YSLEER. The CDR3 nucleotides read TGCGCCAGCAGCCAAAGCCCCCGGGTAGGAGTAGGCACTGAAGCTTTCTTT. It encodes CASSQSPRVGVGTEAFF.

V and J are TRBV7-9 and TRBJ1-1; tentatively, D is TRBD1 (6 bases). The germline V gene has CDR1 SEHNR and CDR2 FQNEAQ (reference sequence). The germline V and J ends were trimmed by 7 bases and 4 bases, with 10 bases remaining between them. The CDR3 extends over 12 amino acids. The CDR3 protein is CASKGGGTEAFF. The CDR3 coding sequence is TGTGCCAGCAAGGGGGGTGGCACTGAAGCTTTCTTT.

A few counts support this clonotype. The CDR3 nucleotides read TGCAGCGTTACAACAGGGTCGCGGACAGATACGCAGTATTTT. Its protein is CSVTTGSRTDTQYF. The chain joins TRBV29-1 to TRBJ2-3; the D gene is possibly TRBD1 (6 bases). The CDR3 extends over 14 amino acids. Germline-derived CDR1 and CDR2 are SQVTM and ANQGSEA. Trimming removed 5 bases from V and 3 bases from J, with 15 bases in between.